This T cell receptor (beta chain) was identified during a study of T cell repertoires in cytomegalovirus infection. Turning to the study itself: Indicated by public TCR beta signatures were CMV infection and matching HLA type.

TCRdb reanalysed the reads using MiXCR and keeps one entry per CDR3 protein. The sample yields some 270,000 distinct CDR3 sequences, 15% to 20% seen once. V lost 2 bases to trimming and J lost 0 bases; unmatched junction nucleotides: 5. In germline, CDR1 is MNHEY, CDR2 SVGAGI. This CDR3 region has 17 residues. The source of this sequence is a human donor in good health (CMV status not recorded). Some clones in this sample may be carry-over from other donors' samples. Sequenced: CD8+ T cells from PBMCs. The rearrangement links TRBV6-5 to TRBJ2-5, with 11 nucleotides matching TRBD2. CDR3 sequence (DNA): TGTGCCAGCAGTTACGGAAGACTAGCGGGGTACCAAGAGACCCAGTACTTC. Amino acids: CASSYGRLAGYQETQYF.